Below are 13 T cell receptor beta chains sequenced from a single sample in a study of blood T cell repertoires in COVID-19. Using immunoSEQ multiplex PCR, the repertoire was profiled, and TCRdb retains in-frame clones only, with some absent. In the table there are roughly 95,000 clones, about 80% of which are singletons. Source material: peripheral blood. Receptor source: an elderly man with acute or convalescent COVID-19.

The V and J genes are TRBV30 and TRBJ1-2, with D perhaps TRBD1 (6 bases). This CDR3 spans 12 amino acids. Trimming took off 5 bases at V and 3 bases at J, with 10 bases between the two ends. Germline V CDR1 and CDR2: GTSNPN, SVGIG (reference sequence). In DNA form, the CDR3 reads TGTGCCTGGTGGGGACAATACTATGGCTACACCTTC. Amino acids: CAWWGQYYGYTF.

The V and J genes are TRBV12-3 or TRBV12-4 and TRBJ1-1; D remains ambiguous. The CDR3 consists of 13 residues. Trimming cost V 3 bases and J 6 bases, with 11 bases left between them. The CDR3 nucleotides read TGTGCCAGCAGTTTCCCAGGTTTCGCTGAAGCTTTCTTT. Protein: CASSFPGFAEAFF.

This chain connects TRBV18 to TRBJ2-7; 7 nucleotides agree with TRBD1. The CDR3 runs 14 residues. From germline, CDR1 is KGHSH and CDR2 LQKENI. The V and J ends lost 3 bases and 0 bases, in that order; junction bases with no gene match: 2. CDR3: CASSPGDSSYEQYF. The CDR3 coding sequence is TGTGCCAGCTCACCTGGGGACAGCTCCTACGAGCAGTACTTC.

The rearrangement links TRBV28 to TRBJ1-5; a possible D gene is TRBD1 (5 bases). Germline loops: CDR1 MDHEN, CDR2 SYDVKM. V lost 3 bases and J 1 base, leaving 7 bases between the germline ends. This CDR3 is built from 14 residues. The CDR3 DNA is TGTGCCAGCAGTTTGGCAGGGAGCAATCAGCCCCAGCATTTT. This codes for CASSLAGSNQPQHF.

The chain employs TRBV6-6 and TRBJ2-3; perhaps TRBD2 as D (7 bases). V lost 7 bases to trimming and J lost 1 base, with 12 bases between them. The length of the CDR3 is 14 residues. CDR1 MNHNY and CDR2 SVGAGI come from the germline V gene (reference sequence). The CDR3 nucleotides read TGTGCCAGCAATGCGCGGGGGCGCACAGATACGCAGTATTTT. It yields the protein CASNARGRTDTQYF.

The chain recombines TRBV6-2 or TRBV6-3 with TRBJ2-3; TRBD1 matches 9 bases. Looked up from germline, CDR1 is MNHEY and CDR2 is SVGEGT. CDR3 length: 16 amino acids. The V and J ends lost 5 bases and 2 bases, in that order; junction bases with no gene match: 8. This CDR3 is CASSPLGQGTTDTQYF. In DNA form, the CDR3 reads TGTGCCAGCAGTCCCCTGGGACAGGGAACCACAGATACGCAGTATTTT.

In this sample, this clone turned up once. V usage is TRBV6-5 and J usage is TRBJ1-6; D is uncertain. V gave up 3 bases and J gave up 0 bases, with 9 bases separating them. CDR1 and CDR2 from the germline V gene are MNHEY and SVGAGI. The CDR3 contains 16 residues. CDR3 nucleotide sequence: TGTGCCAGCAGTTATTTACAGAGCTCCTATAATTCACCCCTCCACTTT. It yields the protein CASSYLQSSYNSPLHF.

V and J are TRBV5-4 and TRBJ2-1; D is unresolved. CDR3 length: 16 residues. The germline V and J ends were trimmed by 3 bases and 6 bases, with 19 bases remaining between them. Germline loops: CDR1 SGHNT, CDR2 YYREEE (reference sequence). The chain's CDR3 is CASSSTFGVGVNEQFF. For the CDR3, the DNA is TGTGCCAGCAGCTCTACATTCGGAGTAGGAGTCAATGAGCAGTTCTTC.

In this sample, this clone turned up a few times. This sequence joins TRBV3-1 (or the pseudogene TRBV3-2) and TRBJ2-1, with TRBD2 as a possible D gene (6 bases). Germline V lookup: CDR1 LGHDT, CDR2 YNNKEL (reference sequence). V dropped 5 bases and J dropped 0 bases, with 20 bases sitting between them. There are 18 residues in the CDR3. The DNA for the CDR3 is TGTGCCAGCAGCTCGAGGAGGGTGGGGTCAAGCTCCTACAATGAGCAGTTCTTC. Its protein is CASSSRRVGSSSYNEQFF.

This sequence joins TRBV19 and TRBJ1-5; 9 bases map to TRBD1. CDR1 LNHDA and CDR2 SQIVND come from the germline V gene (reference sequence). Trimming took 5 bases from V and 5 from J; bases not matched to a gene: 1. The CDR3 loop spans 13 amino acids. The CDR3 sequence: CASSRQGDQPQHF. DNA for the CDR3: TGTGCCAGTAGTCGACAGGGGGATCAGCCCCAGCATTTT.

This clone has just a few counts. The chain couples TRBV14 to TRBJ1-1, with unresolved D. V shed 3 bases and J shed 4 bases, with 15 bases lying between them. CDR1 and CDR2 from the germline V gene are SGHDN and FVKESK. The CDR3 sequence is 15 residues long. The CDR3 DNA reads TGTGCCAGCAGCCACCCCCCCTCGCACTTCACTGAAGCTTTCTTT. Protein product: CASSHPPSHFTEAFF.

The gene calls are TRBV27 and TRBJ2-2, with TRBD2 identical over 7 bases. The V gene's germline CDR1 is MNHEY and CDR2 SMNVEV (reference sequence). This CDR3 spans 15 amino acids. The V segment lost 5 bases and the J segment 8 bases; nucleotides outside the gene matches: 11. The CDR3 sequence is CASSPGLRWGGELFF. The CDR3 nucleotides read TGTGCCAGCAGTCCGGGACTACGATGGGGTGGGGAGCTGTTTTTT.

The chain is built from TRBV7-2 and TRBJ2-7; 11 bases match TRBD2. Germline trimming cut 3 bases from V and 6 bases from J; bases unmatched to any gene: 7. Germline V gives CDR1 SGHTA, CDR2 FQGNSA. This CDR3 spans 15 amino acids. The chain's CDR3 is CASSFSGRGSSEQYF. The CDR3 nucleotides read TGTGCCAGCAGCTTTAGCGGGAGGGGTTCTAGCGAGCAGTACTTC. Supplemented by reference TRBV7-2 and TRBJ2-7, the full variable domain reads GAGVSQSPSNKVTEKGKDVELRCDPISGHTALYWYRQSLGQGLEFLIYFQGNSAPDKSGLPSDRFSAERTGGSVSTLTIQRTQQEDSAVYLCASSFSGRGSSEQYFGPGTRLTVT.